The rows below give T cell receptor beta chains drawn from one sample of a study of cytomegalovirus exposure and HLA in healthy donors. Assay used: immunoSEQ multiplex PCR; TCRdb lists only in-frame clones, some missing. The repertoire holds 120,000 to 150,000 clones, with roughly 68% as singletons. Specimen: PBMCs. These receptors originate from a man aged 55 to 70 in good health and CMV-seronegative. CDR3s include the opening cysteine and the closing phenylalanine or tryptophan. A D gene is named only where the DNA matches it firmly. The listing skips clone size in some rows; elsewhere it reads once, few, many or a size class.

V gene	clone size	D gene	J gene	CDR3 DNA	CDR3 protein
TRBV7-8	NA	NA	TRBJ1-1	TGTGCCAGCAGCTTAGAGGGTCAGGGCCGGACTGAAGCTTTCTTT	CASSLEGQGRTEAFF
TRBV2	NA	NA	TRBJ2-7	TGTGCCAGCAGTCAAATGGGGCCGCCGGACGAGCAGTACTTC	CASSQMGPPDEQYF
TRBV12-5	NA	TRBD1	TRBJ1-1	TGTGCTAGTGGTTTGGCCTCTACAGGGGGGTACACTGAAGCTTTCTTT	CASGLASTGGYTEAFF
TRBV14	NA	TRBD2	TRBJ2-1	TGTGCCAGCAGTCGTAGCGGGTGGCCCTACAATGAGCAGTTCTTC	CASSRSGWPYNEQFF
TRBV28	NA	TRBD1	TRBJ2-7	TGTGCCAGCAGGTTGGGGACAGGGTTGAACTTC	CASRLGTGLNF
TRBV19	NA	NA	TRBJ1-5	TGTGCCAGTAGTATAGGCAGGGGATATAGCAATCAGCCCCAGCATTTT	CASSIGRGYSNQPQHF
TRBV30	NA	TRBD1	TRBJ1-5	TGTGCCTGGAGTGTTTTGGACAGGGGCCCGCGGGGGCAGCCCCAGCATTTT	CAWSVLDRGPRGQPQHF
TRBV7-9	once	NA	TRBJ1-4	TGTGCCAGCAGCTGGGAGTCAACTAATGAAAAACTGTTTTTT	CASSWESTNEKLFF
TRBV19	NA	TRBD2	TRBJ2-1	TGTGCCAGTAGTATCCAACCACTAGCGGGAGGGCCCTTGGATGAGCAGTTCTTC	CASSIQPLAGGPLDEQFF
TRBV19	NA	TRBD2	TRBJ2-7	TGTGCCAGTAGTAGACTAGCGGGGTCCTCCTACGAGCAGTACTTC	CASSRLAGSSYEQYF
TRBV28	NA	NA	TRBJ2-1	TGTGCCAGCAGTTTAGACGACCCCGGGGGGCATGAGCAGTTCTTC	CASSLDDPGGHEQFF
TRBV27	few	NA	TRBJ1-2	TGTGCCAGCAGTTTTATCCAGGGGTACGAGAGCTATGGCTACACCTTC	CASSFIQGYESYGYTF
TRBV6-5	NA	TRBD1	TRBJ2-3	TGTGCCAGCAGTTACGGACAGGCAGCAGATACGCAGTATTTT	CASSYGQAADTQYF
TRBV6-5	few	NA	TRBJ2-1	TGTGCCAGCAGCCCAGACTGGAGCTCCTACAATGAGCAGTTCTTC	CASSPDWSSYNEQFF
TRBV28	NA	NA	TRBJ1-6	TGTGCCAGCAGTTTAATAGGGGCAGGGTCACCCCTCCACTTT	CASSLIGAGSPLHF
TRBV27	NA	NA	TRBJ1-3	TGTGCCAGCAGTTTATATCTGGGCACTGGAAACACCATATATTTT	CASSLYLGTGNTIYF
TRBV27	NA	NA	TRBJ2-3	TGTGCCAGCAGCTTCGTCGGAGCAGATACGCAGTATTTT	CASSFVGADTQYF
TRBV4-3	NA	NA	TRBJ2-1	TGCGCCAGCAGCGGTGGGGCTAGCGAGGACAATGAGCAGTTCTTC	CASSGGASEDNEQFF
TRBV7-5	few	NA	TRBJ2-2	TGTGCCAGAAGCTTAAATAGCGGGAGGCGTACCTTCAACACCGGGGAGCTGTTTTTT	CARSLNSGRRTFNTGELFF
TRBV7-9	once	TRBD1	TRBJ2-6	TGTGCCAGCAGCTTAGCGACAGGGGCATCGGCCAACGTCCTGACTTTC	CASSLATGASANVLTF
TRBV7-2	NA	NA	TRBJ2-7	TGTGCCAGCAGCCCAACTCCCTACGAGCAGTACTTC	CASSPTPYEQYF
TRBV5-4	NA	NA	TRBJ2-3	TGTGCCAGCAGCTTGGAAGCGGCGCAGGATACGCAGTATTTT	CASSLEAAQDTQYF
TRBV10-3	NA	NA	TRBJ1-3	TGTGCCACCATAAACAGTTCTGGAAACACCATATATTTT	CATINSSGNTIYF
TRBV28	NA	TRBD2	TRBJ2-4	TGTGCCAGCAGTCCCGGGACTAGCGTCTCTCTAGCCAAAAACATTCAGTACTTC	CASSPGTSVSLAKNIQYF
TRBV5-8	few	NA	TRBJ1-5	TGTGCCAGCAGCTTGGGGACAGTTAGTCATAGCAATCAGCCCCAGCATTTT	CASSLGTVSHSNQPQHF
TRBV29-1	few	NA	TRBJ1-1	TGCAGCGTTGAAGATCGGCAGGGAGGAGTTAACACTGAAGCTTTCTTT	CSVEDRQGGVNTEAFF
TRBV7-4	few	NA	TRBJ2-3	TGTGCCAGCAGCTCGGTAGGTTTCGCGGAGCCGGTCGGAACAGATACGCAGTATTTT	CASSSVGFAEPVGTDTQYF
TRBV19	NA	NA	TRBJ2-3	TGTGCCAGTAGTATAGCCCGGGAGTCAGATACGCAGTATTTT	CASSIARESDTQYF
TRBV14	once	TRBD1	TRBJ2-5	TGTGCCAGCAGCCAAGATCAGACAGGGGGCGGCCAAGAGACCCAGTACTTC	CASSQDQTGGGQETQYF
TRBV29-1	NA	NA	TRBJ2-1	TGCAGCGTTGCAGTTGGCGGCTCCTACAATGAGCAGTTCTTC	CSVAVGGSYNEQFF
TRBV19	NA	NA	TRBJ1-2	TGTGCCAGTAGTATAAGCTTTTACTATGGCTACACCTTC	CASSISFYYGYTF
TRBV28	NA	NA	TRBJ1-6	TGTGCCAGCAGTTTGGGGGGGGGCCCCTATAATTCACCCCTCCACTTT	CASSLGGGPYNSPLHF
TRBV7-2	NA	NA	TRBJ1-4	TGTGCCAGCATGCGGAACCTAAATGAAAAACTGTTTTTT	CASMRNLNEKLFF
TRBV30	NA	TRBD1	TRBJ1-1	TGTGCCTGGAGTGTCGCAGGGGGCACTGAAGCTTTCTTT	CAWSVAGGTEAFF
TRBV28	NA	NA	TRBJ1-5	TGTGCCAGCAGCCGCTCTAAGTCAAGCCCCCAGCATTTT	CASSRSKSSPQHF
TRBV7-8	few	TRBD1	TRBJ1-5	TGTGCCAGCAGCCCAGAGGCAGGGGGCGGCTTGTTTAGCCAGCCCCAGCATTTT	CASSPEAGGGLFSQPQHF
TRBV5-1	NA	TRBD2	TRBJ2-1	TGCGCCAGCAGCAAAGCGGGAGGGCCCTCCAATGAGCAGTTCTTC	CASSKAGGPSNEQFF
TRBV2	NA	TRBD2	TRBJ2-3	TGTGCCAGCAGTGTCATTGGGAGGGCCATAGATACGCAGTATTTT	CASSVIGRAIDTQYF
TRBV5-6	NA	NA	TRBJ2-7	TGTGCCAGCAGCCACACCTACACAGGGACGGATGAGCAGTACTTC	CASSHTYTGTDEQYF
TRBV5-4	NA	NA	TRBJ1-4	TGTGCCAGCAGCCCGGAGGGCGTTAATGAAAAACTGTTTTTT	CASSPEGVNEKLFF
TRBV30	NA	TRBD2	TRBJ2-1	TGTGCCTGGAGTACCTTAGCGGGAGGGGACGTGGAGCAGTTCTTC	CAWSTLAGGDVEQFF
TRBV5-4	few	NA	TRBJ2-7	TGTGCCAGCAGCCCCGGGGGTCCCAGCTCCTACGAGCAGTACTTC	CASSPGGPSSYEQYF
TRBV18	once	NA	TRBJ1-3	TGTGCCAGCTCACCCCTGGGACAAGCCTCTGGAAACACCATATATTTT	CASSPLGQASGNTIYF
TRBV6-6	NA	TRBD1	TRBJ1-5	TGTGCCAGCATGTTCAGTGCGGGACAGGGAAGTCAGCCCCAGCATTTT	CASMFSAGQGSQPQHF
TRBV7-2	few	TRBD1	TRBJ1-5	TGTGCCAGCAGCCGGGACAGGGGGAGCAATCAGCCCCAGCATTTT	CASSRDRGSNQPQHF
TRBV19	NA	NA	TRBJ2-7	TGTGCCAGTAGTATTAGGTTCCAGACAGACCTCTCCTACGAGCAGTACTTC	CASSIRFQTDLSYEQYF
TRBV7-2	NA	TRBD2	TRBJ2-3	TGTGCCAGCAGCTCAGGACTAGCGGGTGGCACAGATACGCAGTATTTT	CASSSGLAGGTDTQYF
TRBV25-1	NA	NA	TRBJ1-2	TGTGCCAGCAGTGAATCAGGGGACTATGGCTACACCTTC	CASSESGDYGYTF
TRBV7-9	few	TRBD1	TRBJ1-2	TGTGCCAGCAGCTTAGGCGGAGGACAGGGGTCCTATGGCTACCCCTTC	CASSLGGGQGSYGYPF
TRBV28	NA	NA	TRBJ2-5	TGTGCCAGCAGTTTATCGGAAGACAGGTACCAAGAGACCCAGTACTTC	CASSLSEDRYQETQYF
TRBV5-4	once	NA	TRBJ2-5	TGTGCCAGCAGCTCTCAGGGACAACTAAAAGAGACCCAGTACTTC	CASSSQGQLKETQYF